This T cell receptor (beta chain) was obtained from a study of CD8 T cells in ankylosing spondylitis. This CDR3 is 13 amino acids long. Germline V lookup: CDR1 SGHVS, CDR2 FQNEAQ. V was trimmed by 4 bases and J by 5 bases, leaving 11 bases between them. TCRdb independently ran MiXCR on the 5' RACE reads; one entry per CDR3 protein. The sample contains 50,000 or so distinct CDR3 sequences, 6.5% to 9% of which appear only once. This clonotype was seen repeatedly, ten times or more. The target antigen is unknown. Study results and limitations: In ankylosing spondylitis blood, a motif of seven to nine highly homologous TCR beta variants appeared characteristic.

This chain uses TRBV7-8 with TRBJ2-5, with D uncertain. The receptor was derived from a female donor with ankylosing spondylitis or in good health (not recorded which). Material for sequencing was blood, either unsorted or a sorted T cell fraction (not recorded which). The CDR3 DNA reads TGTGCCAGCAGCTCCGCCGCTAGGGAGACCCAGTACTTC. Residues: CASSSAARETQYF.